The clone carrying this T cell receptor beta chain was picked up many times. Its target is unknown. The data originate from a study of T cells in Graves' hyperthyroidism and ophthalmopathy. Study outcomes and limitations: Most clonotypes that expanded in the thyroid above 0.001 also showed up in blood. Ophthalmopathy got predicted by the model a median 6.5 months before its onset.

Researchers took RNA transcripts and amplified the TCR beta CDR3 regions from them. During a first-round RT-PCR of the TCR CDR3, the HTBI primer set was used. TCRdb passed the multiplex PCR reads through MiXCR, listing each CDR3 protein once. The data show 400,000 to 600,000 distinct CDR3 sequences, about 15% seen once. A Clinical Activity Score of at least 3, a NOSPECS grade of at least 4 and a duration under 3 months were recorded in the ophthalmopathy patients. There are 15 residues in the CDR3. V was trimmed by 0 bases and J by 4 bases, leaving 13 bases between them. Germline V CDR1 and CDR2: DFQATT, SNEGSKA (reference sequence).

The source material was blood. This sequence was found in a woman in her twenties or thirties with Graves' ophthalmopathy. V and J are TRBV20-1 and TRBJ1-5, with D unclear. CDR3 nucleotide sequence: TGCAGTGCTAGAGATTCAGCCGTCCTAAATCAGCCCCAGCATTTT. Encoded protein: CSARDSAVLNQPQHF.